Below, 5 T cell receptor beta chains from the same sample are listed, as sequenced in a study of blood T cells in healthy people across ages. The use of a sample-barcoded 5' primer and a J-beta primer mix characterized a second PCR of about 7 to 12 cycles. Via MiXCR, TCRdb re-called the 5' RACE reads, giving one row per CDR3 protein. Of some 1.5 million distinct CDR3 sequences in the sample, 35% to 45% were seen once. Source material: blood. The receptors derive from a young woman in good health.

This chain links TRBV18 with TRBJ1-2, with TRBD1 as a possible D gene (5 bases). The V end was cut by 3 bases, the J end by 3 bases, with 11 bases between. Germline CDR1 KGHSH, CDR2 LQKENI. The CDR3 has 14 amino acids. CDR3 region: CASSPAAGDYGYTF. CDR3 DNA: TGTGCCAGCTCACCGGCGGCGGGGGACTATGGCTACACCTTC.

This clonotype was picked up a small number of times. The chain joins TRBV7-2 to TRBJ2-1; D call uncertain. The CDR3 runs 15 residues. Trimming took off 4 bases at V and 0 bases at J, with 10 bases between the two ends. Germline CDR1 reads SGHTA; CDR2 reads FQGNSA. The chain's CDR3 is CASSYAPNSYNEQFF. The DNA for the CDR3 is TGTGCCAGCAGCTACGCCCCGAACTCCTACAATGAGCAGTTCTTC.

This clonotype was seen a few times. The V and J genes are TRBV30 and TRBJ2-3, with 11 bases fitting TRBD2. Germline V CDR1 and CDR2: GTSNPN, SVGIG (reference sequence). The V gene end was trimmed by 2 bases and the J gene end by 5 bases; junction bases not matched to a gene: 6. The CDR3 length is 15 residues. The CDR3 region has the DNA TGTGCCTGGAGTATACTAGCGGGAGATATAGATACGCAGTATTTT. Translation gives CAWSILAGDIDTQYF.

V and J are TRBV7-6 and TRBJ1-5; weak D call: TRBD1 (5 bases). Germline loops: CDR1 SGHVS, CDR2 FNYEAQ. The V gene lost 4 bases and the J gene lost 0 bases, with 10 bases spanning the gap. This CDR3 comprises 15 residues. The CDR3 sequence: CASSWGDYSNQPQHF. Here the CDR3 DNA reads TGTGCCAGCAGCTGGGGGGATTATAGCAATCAGCCCCAGCATTTT.

The chain recombines TRBV20-1 with TRBJ2-1, with D possibly TRBD2 on 5 matching bases. The CDR3 covers 14 residues. V lost 1 base and J 13 bases, leaving 20 bases between the germline ends. CDR1 is DFQATT, CDR2 SNEGSKA, per germline (reference sequence). CDR3 DNA sequence: TGCAGTGCTAGAGCCCCCCCTTGGTGGGAGACCCAGTTCTTC. This gives the protein CSARAPPWWETQFF.